This T cell receptor (beta chain) was profiled in a study of vaccination effects on CD4 cells after COVID-19. Study-level information: Sampling occurred a median 72 days post second dose, range 14 to 241.

As for this clone: Antigen unknown.

Germline V lookup: CDR1 SGHTA, CDR2 FQGNSA. Trimming pared 2 bases from V and 4 bases from J, leaving 7 bases between. The CDR3 is 13 residues long. The repertoire was sequenced with immunoSEQ multiplex PCR; TCRdb's copy has only in-frame clones and lacks some. The repertoire holds tens of thousands of clones, with roughly 81% as singletons. An approximately nine-day culture period preceded the isolation of CD4+ T cells. Every participant took two doses of the BNT162b2 or mRNA-1273 vaccine. No vaccinee had earlier SARS-CoV-2 infection, and nucleocapsid antibodies were negative. The V call is TRBV7-2, the J call TRBJ2-3; D assignment may be TRBD1 or TRBD2 (5 bases each). The starting material was CD4+ T cells from PBMCs cultured without peptide, obtained after COVID-19 vaccination. This TCR was sampled from a human donor who received a COVID-19 vaccine. The CDR3 region has the DNA TGTGCCAGCAGCTTAATGGGGGCAGATACGCAGTATTTT. Translation gives CASSLMGADTQYF.